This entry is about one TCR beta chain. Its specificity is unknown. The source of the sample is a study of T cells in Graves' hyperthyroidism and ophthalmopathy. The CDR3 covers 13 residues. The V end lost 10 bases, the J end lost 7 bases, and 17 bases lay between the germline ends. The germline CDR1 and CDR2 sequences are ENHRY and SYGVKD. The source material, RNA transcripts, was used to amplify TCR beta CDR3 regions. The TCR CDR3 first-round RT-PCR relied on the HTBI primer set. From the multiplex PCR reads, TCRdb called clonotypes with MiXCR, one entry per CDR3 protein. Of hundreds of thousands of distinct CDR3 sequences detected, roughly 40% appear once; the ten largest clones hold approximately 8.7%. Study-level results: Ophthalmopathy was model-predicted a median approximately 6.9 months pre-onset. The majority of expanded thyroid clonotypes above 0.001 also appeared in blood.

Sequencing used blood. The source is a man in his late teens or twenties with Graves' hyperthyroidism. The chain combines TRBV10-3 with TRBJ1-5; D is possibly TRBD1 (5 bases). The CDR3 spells CATGAGNGQPQHF. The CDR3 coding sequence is TGTGCCACCGGGGCCGGGAACGGACAGCCCCAGCATTTT.